The present T cell receptor beta chain was sequenced within a study of spatial heterogeneity in lung cancer. V was trimmed by 5 bases and J by 0 bases, leaving 14 bases between them. This CDR3 contains 15 residues. Looked up from germline, CDR1 is SGHVS and CDR2 is FQNEAQ. TCRdb analysed the 5' RACE reads with MiXCR anew, one entry per CDR3 protein. In the table there are tens of thousands of distinct CDR3 sequences, about 12% of which are singletons. Time point described: sample taken at primary tumor resection. Sequencing was performed on whole RNA extracted from tumor and nontumor lung tissue, or from frozen PBMC, and the material was left unsorted.

Material: PBMCs, obtained at surgery. V usage is TRBV7-8 and J usage is TRBJ2-7, with D maybe TRBD1 (5 bases). This clonotype was obtained from a male donor with early-stage non-small cell lung cancer. CDR3 residues: CASSLDSKGSYEQYF. The CDR3 DNA reads TGTGCCAGCAGCCTCGACAGCAAGGGCTCCTACGAGCAGTACTTC.